The 24 T cell receptor beta chains below were found in one sample sequenced in a study of blood T cell repertoires in COVID-19. TCRdb's table, derived via immunoSEQ multiplex PCR, lists solely in-frame clones and lacks some. In the table there are 95,000 to 100,000 clones, 80% to 90% of which are singletons. Sequencing was done on a sample of peripheral blood. These receptors all come from an elderly man with acute or convalescent COVID-19.

V usage is TRBV7-2 and J usage is TRBJ1-2; a weak D match, TRBD1 (5 bases). The V end lost 5 bases, the J end lost 4 bases, and 14 bases lay between the germline ends. This CDR3 has 14 residues. Germline values: CDR1 SGHTA, CDR2 FQGNSA. Here the CDR3 DNA reads TGTGCCAGCAGCACTACACAGGTTACCTATGGCTACACCTTC. This translates into CASSTTQVTYGYTF.

The rearrangement links TRBV6-2 or TRBV6-3 to TRBJ1-5, with a possible D match to TRBD1 (6 bases). The CDR3 sequence is 14 residues long. Deletions cut 5 bases from V and 2 bases from J, with 10 bases between. CDR1 and CDR2 from the germline V gene are MNHEY and SVGEGT. This chain's CDR3 is CASSLAGGNQPQHF. The DNA of the CDR3 is TGTGCCAGCAGTCTCGCAGGGGGCAATCAGCCCCAGCATTTT.

The chain has TRBV18 and TRBJ1-3; the D is unclear. CDR3 length: 17 amino acids. V shed 3 bases and J shed 0 bases, with 15 bases lying between them. Germline V gene lookup returns CDR1 KGHSH and CDR2 LQKENI. DNA for the CDR3: TGTGCCAGCTCACCCAATTCAGCGATTGTCTCTGGAAACACCATATATTTT. Its protein product is CASSPNSAIVSGNTIYF.

The chain carries TRBV11-3 and TRBJ2-7, with 8 positions matching TRBD2. J was trimmed by 1 base and V by 1 base; bases with no gene match: 15. The length of the CDR3 is 19 residues. Germline CDR1 reads SGHNT; CDR2 reads YENEEA. This chain's CDR3 is CASSLVSGGAGPGSYEQYF. The CDR3 DNA follows: TGTGCCAGCAGCTTAGTCAGCGGGGGAGCCGGGCCGGGGTCCTACGAGCAGTACTTC.

This chain uses TRBV14 with TRBJ1-2; TRBD1 is a possible D gene (6 bases). Germline lookup yields CDR1 SGHDN and CDR2 FVKESK. The germline V and J ends were trimmed by 0 bases and 8 bases, with 13 bases remaining between them. The length of the CDR3 is 14 residues. DNA of the CDR3: TGTGCCAGCAGCCAAGACAGAGGCGGGGGCGGCTACACCTTC. It codes for CASSQDRGGGGYTF.

V usage is TRBV6-2 or TRBV6-3 and J usage is TRBJ2-5, with 9 bases identical to TRBD1. Looked up from germline, CDR1 is MNHEY and CDR2 is SVGEGT. J lost 5 bases, V lost 2 bases, and 6 bases had no gene match. The CDR3 contains 15 residues. CDR3 nucleotides: TGTGCCAGCAGTTACGGGACAGGGAGCCAGGAGACCCAGTACTTC. Protein: CASSYGTGSQETQYF.

This rearrangement joins TRBV6-5 to TRBJ1-6, with 7 positions matching TRBD1. Germline loops: CDR1 MNHEY, CDR2 SVGAGI. The CDR3 extends over 14 amino acids. The trim removed 6 bases at V and 6 bases at J, leaving 5 bases unmatched. CDR3 nucleotide sequence: TGTGCCAGCAGACCGACAGGGCCTAATTCACCCCTCCACTTT. This codes for CASRPTGPNSPLHF.

The V call is TRBV6-2 or TRBV6-3, the J call TRBJ2-1, with 9 positions matching TRBD2. V was pared by 7 bases and J by 6 bases, with 10 bases of the junction left unmatched. In germline, CDR1 is MNHEY, CDR2 SVGEGT. This CDR3 contains 15 residues. CDR3 sequence (DNA): TGTGCCAGCAACCCCGGCGGGAGGGCGCGCAATGAGCAGTTCTTC. Translating gives CASNPGGRARNEQFF.

The chain carries TRBV3-1 (or the pseudogene TRBV3-2) and TRBJ1-4; D remains unclear. The CDR3 runs to 14 residues. From germline, CDR1 is LGHDT and CDR2 YNNKEL (reference sequence). Trimming took 0 bases from V and 1 from J, leaving 3 bases between them. The CDR3 loop is CASSQDRTNEKLFF. Here the CDR3 DNA reads TGTGCCAGCAGCCAAGATAGAACTAATGAAAAACTGTTTTTT.

The rearrangement joins TRBV6-1 to TRBJ1-3; 10 bases are shared with TRBD1. The ends lost 6 bases at V and 8 bases at J; junction bases unmatched: 7. The V gene's germline CDR1 is MNHNS and CDR2 SASEGT. The CDR3 runs to 14 residues. The CDR3 spells CASSLRQGADTIYF. The CDR3 DNA reads as TGTGCCAGCAGCCTTAGACAGGGGGCAGACACCATATATTTT.

This chain joins TRBV20-1 and TRBJ2-1; D unresolved. Germline assignment: CDR1 DFQATT and CDR2 SNEGSKA (reference sequence). The CDR3 consists of 11 residues. The ends were cut back, 8 bases at V and 5 bases at J, with 10 bases in the middle. CDR3 amino acids: CSKVGDNEQFF. The CDR3 DNA sequence: TGCAGTAAGGTCGGAGACAATGAGCAGTTCTTC.

The chain links TRBV28 to TRBJ2-2; TRBD2 is a possible D gene (7 bases). Trimming removed 6 bases at V and 1 base at J, with 15 bases between. Germline V CDR1 and CDR2: MDHEN, SYDVKM. This CDR3 contains 16 residues. The DNA of the CDR3 is TGTGCCAGCAGGACGGGGGGCTTCTTGAACACCGGGGAGCTGTTTTTT. This codes for CASRTGGFLNTGELFF. The whole variable domain, remainder taken from reference TRBV28 and TRBJ2-2, is DVKVTQSSRYLVKRTGEKVFLECVQDMDHENMFWYRQDPGLGLRLIYFSYDVKMKEKGDIPEGYSVSREKKERFSLILESASTNQTSMYLCASRTGGFLNTGELFFGEGSRLTVL.

V usage is TRBV6-2 or TRBV6-3 and J usage is TRBJ2-5; TRBD2 matches at 12 bases. Germline values: CDR1 MNHEY, CDR2 SVGEGT. The CDR3 is 18 residues long. The trim removed 5 bases at V and 4 bases at J, leaving 14 bases unmatched. The CDR3 DNA sequence: TGTGCCAGCAGTAGGGTGCTGACTAGCGGGAGACCCGTAGAGACCCAGTACTTC. Translated, it gives CASSRVLTSGRPVETQYF.

The chain carries TRBV29-1 and TRBJ2-1, with D perhaps matching TRBD2 (7 bases). V lost 5 bases and J lost 4, with 21 bases in between. This CDR3 is built from 16 residues. Germline CDR1 is SQVTM and CDR2 is ANQGSEA. CDR3 sequence: CSVRLAEVGGYNEQFF. In DNA, the CDR3 is TGCAGCGTTCGCCTAGCGGAAGTAGGGGGGTACAATGAGCAGTTCTTC.

The V call is TRBV6-5, the J call TRBJ1-4; the D is unclear. V lost 4 bases to trimming and J lost 1 base, with 7 bases between them. Per the germline V gene, CDR1 is MNHEY and CDR2 is SVGAGI. The CDR3 contains 14 residues. The CDR3 coding sequence is TGTGCCAGCAGTTTAGAGCTAACTAATGAAAAACTGTTTTTT. Protein product: CASSLELTNEKLFF.

The chain is built from TRBV6-1 and TRBJ1-4; TRBD1 is a possible D gene (5 bases). The V and J ends lost 4 bases and 4 bases respectively, with 19 bases between them. The CDR3 runs 17 residues. Germline V gene lookup returns CDR1 MNHNS and CDR2 SASEGT. CDR3 residues: CASSGSPTRVYNEKLFF. CDR3 coding DNA: TGTGCCAGCAGTGGTAGCCCAACCAGGGTCTATAATGAAAAACTGTTTTTT.

This chain uses TRBV4-1 with TRBJ2-5; weak D call: TRBD2 (6 bases). The germline gives CDR1 MGHRA, CDR2 YSYEKL. The V gene lost 3 bases and the J gene lost 7 bases, with 12 bases spanning the gap. CDR3 length: 13 residues. The CDR3 loop is CASSQGGSRTQYF. CDR3 in DNA: TGCGCCAGCAGCCAGGGAGGTTCCAGGACCCAGTACTTC.

The DNA of the CDR3 is TGTGCCAGCAGCTCGTCCGGAGTGGCTGGAAACACCATATATTTT. This codes for CASSSSGVAGNTIYF. V is TRBV9 and J is TRBJ1-3; D remains unclear. The CDR3 runs 15 residues. Germline CDR1 reads SGDLS; CDR2 reads YYNGEE. Trimming took 4 bases from V and 2 from J, leaving 13 bases between them.

The chain carries TRBV7-9 and TRBJ2-7; D remains ambiguous. V was clipped by 0 bases and J by 4 bases, with 10 bases between them. The CDR3 loop spans 14 amino acids. Germline CDR1 and CDR2: SEHNR and FQNEAQ (reference sequence). The CDR3 spells CASSLAAPGYEQYF. CDR3 in DNA: TGTGCCAGCAGCTTAGCAGCTCCAGGATACGAGCAGTACTTC.

The CDR3: CASSDSGDRANTEAFF. The CDR3 region has the DNA TGTGCCAGCAGTGACTCAGGGGACAGGGCGAACACTGAAGCTTTCTTT. The gene calls are TRBV6-4 and TRBJ1-1; 9 bases align to TRBD1. Germline CDR1 MRHNA, CDR2 SNTAGT. Unmatched junction bases numbered 3, after V lost 0 bases and J lost 1 base. This CDR3 has 16 amino acids.

The chain is built from TRBV7-2 and TRBJ2-7; D call uncertain. The length of the CDR3 is 12 residues. V gave up 2 bases and J gave up 3 bases, with 5 bases separating them. The germline V gene encodes CDR1 SGHTA and CDR2 FQGNSA. Written as DNA, the CDR3 is TGTGCCAGCAGCTTAAACGGCTACGAGCAGTACTTC. This codes for CASSLNGYEQYF.

The J gene is TRBJ2-7, the V gene TRBV5-1, with D possibly TRBD2 on 5 matching bases. Germline V gives CDR1 SGHRS, CDR2 YFSETQ. This CDR3 spans 14 amino acids. V was clipped by 0 bases and J by 5 bases, with 12 bases between them. The CDR3 loop reads CASSLEGASHEQYF. The CDR3 coding sequence is TGCGCCAGCAGCTTGGAGGGAGCCAGCCACGAGCAGTACTTC.

This rearrangement joins TRBV10-3 to TRBJ2-3, with TRBD2 identical over 13 bases. Germline V gene sequence: CDR1 ENHRY, CDR2 SYGVKD. J was trimmed by 2 bases and V by 4 bases; bases with no gene match: 6. CDR3 length: 17 residues. The CDR3 DNA follows: TGTGCCATCAGTGCCCGGACTAGCGGGGGATCCACAGATACGCAGTATTTT. Translation gives CAISARTSGGSTDTQYF.

V usage is TRBV19 and J usage is TRBJ2-2, with D perhaps matching TRBD2 (6 bases). CDR1 LNHDA and CDR2 SQIVND come from the germline V gene (reference sequence). The CDR3 is made up of 14 amino acids. The ends were cut back, 1 base at V and 6 bases at J, with 9 bases in the middle. Here the CDR3 DNA reads TGTGCCAGTAGTATAGGGGGGGTAGCCGGGGAGCTGTTTTTT. Translating it yields CASSIGGVAGELFF.